This T cell receptor (beta chain) is from a study of T cell responses to AZD1222 COVID-19 vaccine. Clones were read by immunoSEQ multiplex PCR, and TCRdb kept only the in-frame ones, dropping some. The data contain 150,000 or so clones, around 90% of them singletons. Sequencing used peripheral blood, obtained on day 0 of AZD1222 vaccination. This sequence originates from an adult in good health.

The CDR3 loop reads CSADTGYEQYF. The CDR3 nucleotides read TGCAGCGCCGACACGGGTTACGAGCAGTACTTC. The rearrangement links TRBV29-1 to TRBJ2-7; D unclear. Trimming pared 7 bases from V and 4 bases from J, leaving 11 bases between. The CDR3 is 11 amino acids. Germline lookup yields CDR1 SQVTM and CDR2 ANQGSEA.